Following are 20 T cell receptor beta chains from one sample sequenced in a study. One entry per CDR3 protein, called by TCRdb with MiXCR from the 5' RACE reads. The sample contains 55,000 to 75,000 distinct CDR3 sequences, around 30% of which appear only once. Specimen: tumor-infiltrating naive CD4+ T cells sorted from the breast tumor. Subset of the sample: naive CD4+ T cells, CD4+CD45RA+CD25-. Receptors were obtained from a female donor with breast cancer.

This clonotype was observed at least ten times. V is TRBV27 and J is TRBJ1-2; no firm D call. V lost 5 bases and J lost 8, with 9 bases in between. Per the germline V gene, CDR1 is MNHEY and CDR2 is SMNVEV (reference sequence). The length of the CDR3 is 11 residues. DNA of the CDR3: TGTGCCAGCAGTCCTGGGTCCGGCTACACCTTC. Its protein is CASSPGSGYTF.

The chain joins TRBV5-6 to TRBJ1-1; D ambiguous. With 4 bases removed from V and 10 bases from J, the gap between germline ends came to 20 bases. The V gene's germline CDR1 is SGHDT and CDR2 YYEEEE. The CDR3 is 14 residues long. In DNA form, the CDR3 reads TGTGCCAGCAGCAGTCCAGCGACCGCGGCTCGAGCTTTCTTT. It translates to CASSSPATAARAFF.

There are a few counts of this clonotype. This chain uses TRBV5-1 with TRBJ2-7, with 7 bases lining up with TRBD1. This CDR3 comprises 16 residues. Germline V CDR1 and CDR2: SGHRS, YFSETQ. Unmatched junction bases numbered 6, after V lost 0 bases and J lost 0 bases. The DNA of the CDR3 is TGCGCCAGCAGCTTGGAGACAGGGAACCCCTCCTACGAGCAGTACTTC. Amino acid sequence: CASSLETGNPSYEQYF. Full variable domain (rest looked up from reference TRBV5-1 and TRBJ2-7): KAGVTQTPRYLIKTRGQQVTLSCSPISGHRSVSWYQQTPGQGLQFLFEYFSETQRNKGNFPGRFSGRQFSNSRSEMNVSTLELGDSALYLCASSLETGNPSYEQYFGPGTRLTVT.

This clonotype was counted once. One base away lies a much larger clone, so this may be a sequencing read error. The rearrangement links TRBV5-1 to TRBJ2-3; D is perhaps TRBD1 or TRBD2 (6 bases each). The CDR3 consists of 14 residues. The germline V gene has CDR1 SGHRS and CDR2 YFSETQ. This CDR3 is CTSSLAGGADTQYF. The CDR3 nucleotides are TGCACCAGCAGCTTGGCCGGGGGCGCAGATACGCAGTATTTT.

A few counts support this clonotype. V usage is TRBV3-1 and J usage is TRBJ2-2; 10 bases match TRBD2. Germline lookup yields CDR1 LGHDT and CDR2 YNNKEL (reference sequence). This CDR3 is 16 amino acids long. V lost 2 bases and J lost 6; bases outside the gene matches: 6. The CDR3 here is CASSQLSGGAPGELFF. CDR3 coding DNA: TGTGCCAGCAGCCAACTCAGCGGGGGGGCCCCCGGGGAGCTGTTTTTT.

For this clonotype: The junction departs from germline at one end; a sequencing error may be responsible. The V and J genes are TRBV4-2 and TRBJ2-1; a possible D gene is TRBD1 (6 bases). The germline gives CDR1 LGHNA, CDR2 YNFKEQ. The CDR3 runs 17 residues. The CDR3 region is CAGSQATTQGPRGEQFF. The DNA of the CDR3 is TGTGCCGGCAGCCAAGCAACGACACAGGGTCCGAGGGGTGAGCAGTTCTTC.

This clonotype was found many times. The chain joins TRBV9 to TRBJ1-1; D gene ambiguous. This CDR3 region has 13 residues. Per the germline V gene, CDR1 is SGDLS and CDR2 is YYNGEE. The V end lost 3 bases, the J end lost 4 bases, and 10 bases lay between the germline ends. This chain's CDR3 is CASSGHSGTEAFF. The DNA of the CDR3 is TGTGCCAGCAGCGGACACAGCGGCACTGAAGCTTTCTTT.

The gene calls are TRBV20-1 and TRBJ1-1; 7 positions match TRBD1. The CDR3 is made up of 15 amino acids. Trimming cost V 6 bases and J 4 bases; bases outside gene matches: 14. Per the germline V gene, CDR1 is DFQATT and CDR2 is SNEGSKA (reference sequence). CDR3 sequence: CSAPKRGREFTEAFF. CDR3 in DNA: TGCAGTGCGCCTAAAAGGGGGCGCGAGTTCACTGAAGCTTTCTTT.

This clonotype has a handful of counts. CDR3 DNA: TGTGCCAGCAGTTTTTTATTCCTGGACACCTACGAGCAGTACTTC. Translation gives CASSFLFLDTYEQYF. The chain is built from TRBV6-2 or TRBV6-3 and TRBJ2-7; TRBD1 might be the D (5 bases). The CDR3 spans 15 residues. V was cut by 4 bases and J by 2 bases, with 15 bases left in between. The V gene's germline CDR1 is MNHEY and CDR2 SVGEGT.

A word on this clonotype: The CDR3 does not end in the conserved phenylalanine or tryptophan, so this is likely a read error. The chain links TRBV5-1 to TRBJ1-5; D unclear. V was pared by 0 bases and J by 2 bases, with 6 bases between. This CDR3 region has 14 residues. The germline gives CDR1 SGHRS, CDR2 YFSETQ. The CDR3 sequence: CASSLDSRNQPQHL. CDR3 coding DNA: TGCGCCAGCAGCTTGGACAGCCGCAATCAGCCCCAGCATCTT.

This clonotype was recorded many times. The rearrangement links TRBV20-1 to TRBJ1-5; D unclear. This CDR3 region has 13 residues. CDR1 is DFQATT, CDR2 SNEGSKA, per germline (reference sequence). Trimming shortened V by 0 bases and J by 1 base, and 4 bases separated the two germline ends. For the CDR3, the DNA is TGCAGTGCTAGAGAGGGGAGCAATCAGCCCCAGCATTTT. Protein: CSAREGSNQPQHF.

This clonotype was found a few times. The CDR3: CASSRLADNEQFF. DNA for the CDR3: TGTGCCAGCTCTCGGCTAGCGGACAATGAGCAGTTCTTC. The chain uses TRBV27 and TRBJ2-1; TRBD2 matches 7 bases. Germline assignment: CDR1 MNHEY and CDR2 SMNVEV (reference sequence). V was clipped by 8 bases and J by 5 bases; unmatched bases: 6. This CDR3 has 13 residues.

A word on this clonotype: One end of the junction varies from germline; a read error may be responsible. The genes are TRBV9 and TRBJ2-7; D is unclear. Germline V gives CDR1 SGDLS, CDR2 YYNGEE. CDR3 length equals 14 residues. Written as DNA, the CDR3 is TGTACCAGCAGCGTAGCTCCAGCCCTCGACGAGCAGTACTTC. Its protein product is CTSSVAPALDEQYF.

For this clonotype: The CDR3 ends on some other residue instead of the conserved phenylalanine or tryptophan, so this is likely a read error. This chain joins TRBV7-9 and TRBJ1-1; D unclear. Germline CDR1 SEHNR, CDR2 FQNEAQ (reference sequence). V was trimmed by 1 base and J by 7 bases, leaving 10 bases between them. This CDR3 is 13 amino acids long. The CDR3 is CASSLGAEVEAFS. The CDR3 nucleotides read TGTGCCAGCAGCTTAGGGGCAGAGGTTGAAGCTTTCTCT.

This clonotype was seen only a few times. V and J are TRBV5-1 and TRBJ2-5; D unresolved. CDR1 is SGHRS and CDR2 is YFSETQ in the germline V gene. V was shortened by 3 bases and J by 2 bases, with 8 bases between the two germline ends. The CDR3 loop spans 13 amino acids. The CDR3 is CASSWKSQETQYF. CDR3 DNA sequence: TGCGCCAGCAGCTGGAAATCTCAAGAGACCCAGTACTTC.

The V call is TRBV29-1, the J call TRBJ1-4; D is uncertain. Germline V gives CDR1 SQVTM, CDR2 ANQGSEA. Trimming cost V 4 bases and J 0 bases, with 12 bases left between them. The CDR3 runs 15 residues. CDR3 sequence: CSVGGKEATNEKLFF. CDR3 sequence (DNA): TGCAGCGTTGGAGGGAAGGAGGCAACTAATGAAAAACTGTTTTTT. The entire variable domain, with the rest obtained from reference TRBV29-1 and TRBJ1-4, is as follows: SAVISQKPSRDICQRGTSLTIQCQVDSQVTMMFWYRQQPGQSLTLIATANQGSEATYESGFVIDKFPISRPNLTFSTLTVSNMSPEDSSIYLCSVGGKEATNEKLFFGSGTQLSVL.

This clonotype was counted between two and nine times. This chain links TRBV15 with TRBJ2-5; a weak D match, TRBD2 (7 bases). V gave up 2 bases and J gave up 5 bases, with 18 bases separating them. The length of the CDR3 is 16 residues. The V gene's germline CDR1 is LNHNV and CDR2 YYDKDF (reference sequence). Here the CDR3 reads CATSRTLAEGEETQYF. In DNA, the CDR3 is TGTGCCACCAGCAGAACCCTAGCGGAGGGGGAGGAGACCCAGTACTTC.

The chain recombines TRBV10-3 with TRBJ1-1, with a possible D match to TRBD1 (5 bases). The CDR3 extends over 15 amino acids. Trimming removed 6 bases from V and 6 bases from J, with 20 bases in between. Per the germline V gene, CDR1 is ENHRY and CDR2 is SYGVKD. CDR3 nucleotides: TGTGCCATCAGGGAAGACAGCCCCAGGTTTCCTGAAGCTTTCTTT. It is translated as CAIREDSPRFPEAFF.

The CDR3 DNA reads TGCGCCAGCAGCACCGGGACATGGACGAACACTGAAGCTTTCTTT. This encodes CASSTGTWTNTEAFF. V is TRBV5-1 and J is TRBJ1-1, with TRBD1 as a possible D gene (6 bases). The CDR3 contains 15 residues. Germline CDR1 reads SGHRS; CDR2 reads YFSETQ. V lost 4 bases and J lost 1, with 14 bases in between.

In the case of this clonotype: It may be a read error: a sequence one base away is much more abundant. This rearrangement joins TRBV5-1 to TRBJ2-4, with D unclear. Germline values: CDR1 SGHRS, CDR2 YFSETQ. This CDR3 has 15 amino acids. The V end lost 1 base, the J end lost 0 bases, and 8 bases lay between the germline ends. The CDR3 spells CASSLYALAKNIQYF. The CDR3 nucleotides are TGCGCCAGCAGCTTGTACGCTTTAGCCAAAAACATTCAGTACTTC.